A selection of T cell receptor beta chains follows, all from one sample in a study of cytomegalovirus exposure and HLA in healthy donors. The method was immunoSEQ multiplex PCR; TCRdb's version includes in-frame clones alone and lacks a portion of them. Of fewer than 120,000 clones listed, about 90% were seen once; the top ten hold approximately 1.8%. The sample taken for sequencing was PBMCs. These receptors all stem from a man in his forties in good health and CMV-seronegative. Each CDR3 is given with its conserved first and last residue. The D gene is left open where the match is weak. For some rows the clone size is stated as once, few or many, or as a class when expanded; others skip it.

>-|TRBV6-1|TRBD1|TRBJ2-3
TGTGCCAGCCAATGGGGACAGGCTAGCACAGATACGCAGTATTTT
CASQWGQASTDTQYF
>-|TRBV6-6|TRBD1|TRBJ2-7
TGTGCCAGCAGTTACTCCGGGACAGGGGGCTACGAGCAGTACTTC
CASSYSGTGGYEQYF
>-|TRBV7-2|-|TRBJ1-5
TGTGCCAGCAGCGCACAGGGAAGCAATCAGCCCCAGCATTTT
CASSAQGSNQPQHF
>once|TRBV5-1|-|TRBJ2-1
TGCGCCAGCAGCTTGGCGGGAACCTCCGAGCAGTTCTTC
CASSLAGTSEQFF
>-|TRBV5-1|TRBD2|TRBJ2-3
TGCGCCACCGCGGGGGGAACCTTCACAGATACGCAGTATTTT
CATAGGTFTDTQYF
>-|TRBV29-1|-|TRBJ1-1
TGCAGCGTTGCCAGGGGCGGAAACACTGAAGCTTTCTTT
CSVARGGNTEAFF
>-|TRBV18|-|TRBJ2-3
TGTGCCAGCTCGCCCCAGGGTGATACGCAGTATTTT
CASSPQGDTQYF
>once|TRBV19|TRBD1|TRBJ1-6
TGTGCCAGCCGGGACAGGGGTTTTGGCTATAATTCACCCCTCCACTTT
CASRDRGFGYNSPLHF
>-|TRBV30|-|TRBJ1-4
TGTGCCTGGAGTTTTCGGGGGGGCGATGAAAAACTGTTTTTT
CAWSFRGGDEKLFF
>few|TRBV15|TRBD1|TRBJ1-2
TGTGCCCCGTGGACAGGGCGCTATGGCTACACCTTC
CAPWTGRYGYTF
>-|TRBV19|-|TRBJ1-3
TGTGCCAGTAGTATACGGACACTCCTGAACCGCGGAAACACCATATATTTT
CASSIRTLLNRGNTIYF
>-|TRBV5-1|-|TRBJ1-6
TGCGCCAGCAGCTTGGGGTGGGGAGGTTCACCCCTCCACTTT
CASSLGWGGSPLHF